This T cell receptor beta chain was recovered during a study of T cells in Graves' hyperthyroidism and ophthalmopathy. PBMCs stemmed from less than 13 ml fresh peripheral blood. Germline-derived CDR1 and CDR2 are MNHEY and SMNVEV (reference sequence). The V end was cut by 2 bases, the J end by 1 base, with 11 bases between. This CDR3 is 15 amino acids long. The table lists this clonotype with many counts. TCR beta CDR3 regions were amplified from RNA. First-round RT-PCR with HTBI primers amplified the TCR CDR3 region. TCRdb ran MiXCR on the multiplex PCR reads and lists one entry per CDR3 protein. The sample holds more than 500,000 distinct CDR3 sequences, roughly 14% seen once.

V is TRBV27 and J is TRBJ1-1; D gene unclear. Sequenced input: blood. The TCR sequence derives from a woman in her forties with Graves' ophthalmopathy. CDR3 sequence reads: CASSLDPWGNTEAFF. Written as DNA, the CDR3 is TGTGCCAGCAGTTTAGACCCATGGGGGAACACTGAAGCTTTCTTT.